The 16 T cell receptor beta chains below were found in one sample sequenced in a study of regulatory T cells in long-lasting Graves disease (dated by TCRdb to the early 2020s). To prepare the library, multiplex PCR was applied. The listed sequencing device is Illumina HiSeq 4000. TCR beta libraries were built with iRepertoire HTBI primers and Arm-PCR amplification of CDR3 regions. Clones were called with MiXCR by TCRdb after fastp trimmed the public reads at Q25, and only in-frame beta chains were retained. Identical CDR3 proteins give one entry, which carries the most common genes and DNA. For this sample there are 400,000 to 500,000 distinct CDR3 sequences; around 16% appear just once. The top ten clonotypes cover around 7.6% of the sample. This sample's time point label indicates: newly diagnosed GD, antithyroid drugs for less than 3 months. For both TCR sequencing and RNA sequencing, RNA was extracted from PBMCs using TRIzol.

These data were likewise used in another study, on T cells in Graves' hyperthyroidism and ophthalmopathy.

This specimen consisted of peripheral blood mononuclear cells (PBMCs), obtained at new diagnosis, from a patient treated with antithyroid drugs. These receptors all come from a woman in her 40s with Graves disease. Donor details come from another sample of the same person, matched by shared clones.

Note on this clonotype: A much larger clone differs by one base, so this may be a read error. The chain links TRBV11-1 to TRBJ2-2; 7 nucleotides agree with TRBD1. From germline, CDR1 is SGHAT and CDR2 FQDESV (reference sequence). CDR3 length equals 15 residues. V dropped 6 bases and J dropped 9; count of bases not matched to a gene: 13. The chain's CDR3 is CASRRVLTGTWELFF. DNA of the CDR3: TGTGCCAGCAGACGGGTACTGACAGGGACCTGGGAGCTGTTTTTT.

The table lists this clonotype with many counts. CDR3 sequence (DNA): TGTGCCAGCAGCTCGGGACTACGAGATTGGGAGACCCAGTACTTC. Translating it yields CASSSGLRDWETQYF. V gene TRBV11-2 combines with J gene TRBJ2-5; 7 positions match TRBD2. There are 15 residues in the CDR3. The ends lost 4 bases at V and 5 bases at J; junction bases unmatched: 10. Germline V gives CDR1 SGHAT, CDR2 FQNNGV.

The genes are TRBV2 and TRBJ1-4, with a weak D call TRBD1 (5 bases). The CDR3 runs 14 residues. Trimming cost V 5 bases and J 8 bases, with 15 bases left between them. The V gene's germline CDR1 is SNHLY and CDR2 FYNNEI. CDR3: CASSRQLNSEKLFF. The CDR3 nucleotides are TGTGCCAGCAGTAGACAGCTTAATAGCGAAAAACTGTTTTTT.

This clonotype has ten or more counts. J is TRBJ2-6 and V is TRBV5-1, with TRBD2 as a possible D gene (5 bases). Trimming stripped 0 bases from V and 4 bases from J, with 17 bases between. The CDR3 contains 18 residues. CDR1 is SGHRS, CDR2 YFSETQ, per germline. CDR3 amino acids: CASSLVGLLTLGANVLTF. CDR3 nucleotides: TGCGCCAGCAGCTTGGTTGGACTTCTTACTCTGGGGGCCAACGTCCTGACTTTC.

In its sample, this clonotype was seen many times. The gene calls are TRBV2 and TRBJ2-5; 9 bases agree with TRBD2. The CDR3 extends over 17 amino acids. With V trimmed by 11 bases and J by 4 bases, 20 bases remained unmatched. Germline V gene sequence: CDR1 SNHLY, CDR2 FYNNEI. CDR3 residues: CAGEFGEIAGVTETQYF. Written as DNA, the CDR3 is TGTGCCGGGGAGTTTGGAGAAATAGCGGGAGTTACAGAGACCCAGTACTTC.

The table lists this clonotype with many counts. This sequence joins TRBV3-1 and TRBJ1-2; TRBD1 might be the D (6 bases). The V and J ends lost 4 bases and 2 bases respectively, with 11 bases between them. The length of the CDR3 is 14 residues. Germline values: CDR1 LGHDT, CDR2 YNNKEL (reference sequence). The CDR3 region has the DNA TGTGCCAGCAGCCGGGCAGACAGGAACTATGGCTACACCTTC. The encoded protein is CASSRADRNYGYTF. The whole variable domain, filled in from reference TRBV3-1 and TRBJ1-2, reads DTAVSQTPKYLVTQMGNDKSIKCEQNLGHDTMYWYKQDSKKFLKIMFSYNNKELIINETVPNRFSPKSPDKAHLNLHINSLELGDSAVYFCASSRADRNYGYTFGSGTRLTVV.

Ten or more counts support this clonotype. The J gene is TRBJ2-5, the V gene TRBV10-3; 10 nucleotides agree with TRBD2. Looked up from germline, CDR1 is ENHRY and CDR2 is SYGVKD. V lost 2 bases, J lost 8 bases, and 23 bases stayed unmatched. The CDR3 loop spans 20 amino acids. CDR3 bases: TGTGCCATCAGTGAGACCGAACTAAAACCGGGACTAGCGAACTCCGGAACCCAGTACTTC. It specifies CAISETELKPGLANSGTQYF.

In its sample, this clonotype is medium-sized. The chain couples TRBV11-2 to TRBJ2-4; no reliable D call. V was pared by 1 base and J by 5 bases, with 9 bases between. Germline values: CDR1 SGHAT, CDR2 FQNNGV. This CDR3 is 14 amino acids long. CDR3 in amino acids: CASSLALSQNIQYF. The DNA for the CDR3 is TGTGCCAGCAGCTTAGCCCTCAGCCAAAACATTCAGTACTTC. Looking up the rest from reference TRBV11-2 and TRBJ2-4 gives the full variable domain: EAGVAQSPRYKIIEKRQSVAFWCNPISGHATLYWYQQILGQGPKLLIQFQNNGVVDDSQLPKDRFSAERLKGVDSTLKIQPAKLEDSAVYLCASSLALSQNIQYFGAGTRLSVL.

A few counts support this clonotype. This rearrangement joins TRBV7-6 to TRBJ1-5; D is possibly TRBD1 (5 bases). Trimming removed 2 bases at V and 1 base at J, with 18 bases between. CDR1 SGHVS and CDR2 FNYEAQ come from the germline V gene. CDR3 length equals 18 residues. The CDR3 spells CASSLTPNGRDSNQPQHF. CDR3 coding DNA: TGTGCCAGCAGCTTAACTCCCAATGGCAGGGACAGCAATCAGCCCCAGCATTTT. Based on the CDR3 plus reference TRBV7-6 and TRBJ1-5, the full variable domain is GAGVSQSPRYKVTKRGQDVALRCDPISGHVSLYWYRQALGQGPEFLTYFNYEAQQDKSGLPNDRFSAERPEGSISTLTIQRTEQRDSAMYRCASSLTPNGRDSNQPQHFGDGTRLSIL.

This clonotype was counted at least ten times. The CDR3 here is CASSSTGGWGNQPQHF. CDR3 in DNA: TGTGCCAGCAGTTCTACAGGGGGCTGGGGCAATCAGCCCCAGCATTTT. The chain joins TRBV28 to TRBJ1-5; 9 nucleotides line up with TRBD1. The V segment lost 4 bases and the J segment 2 bases; nucleotides outside the gene matches: 6. Germline lookup yields CDR1 MDHEN and CDR2 SYDVKM. CDR3 length: 16 amino acids.

This clonotype was recorded many times. V is TRBV11-2 and J is TRBJ1-2; 7 bases are a match to TRBD1. This CDR3 has 15 amino acids. With V trimmed by 5 bases and J by 5 bases, 11 bases remained unmatched. The germline CDR1 and CDR2 sequences are SGHAT and FQNNGV. In DNA, the CDR3 is TGTGCCAGCAGCCCACAGGGGTTACCCGGTTATGGCTACACCTTC. Translated, it gives CASSPQGLPGYGYTF.

The chain couples TRBV6-2 or TRBV6-3 to TRBJ2-3; D uncertain. The CDR3 covers 16 residues. V lost 6 bases and J lost 5, with 21 bases in between. CDR1 and CDR2 from the germline V gene are MNHEY and SVGEGT. CDR3 DNA: TGTGCCAGCAGCATAAGACGCTTCGAAAATCTAGATACGCAGTATTTT. It encodes CASSIRRFENLDTQYF.

Concerning this clonotype itself: The missing conserved phenylalanine or tryptophan at the end of this CDR3 makes a read error likely. V usage is TRBV2 and J usage is TRBJ2-7; 7 bases map to TRBD2. J gave up 7 bases and V 6 bases, and 9 bases lay outside the gene matches. There are 13 residues in the CDR3. CDR1 is SNHLY and CDR2 is FYNNEI in the germline V gene. The CDR3 sequence: CASRKTREGEQYL. Written as DNA, the CDR3 is TGTGCCAGCAGAAAGACTAGGGAGGGGGAGCAGTACCTC.

There are many counts of this clonotype. The CDR3 sequence is CASRSDFLDRETSYEQYF. For the CDR3, the DNA is TGTGCCAGCAGATCGGACTTTCTGGACAGGGAGACTTCCTACGAGCAGTACTTC. V is TRBV28 and J is TRBJ2-7, with TRBD1 identical over 8 bases. CDR3 size: 18 residues. Germline lookup yields CDR1 MDHEN and CDR2 SYDVKM. V trimming: 6 bases; J trimming: 1 base; junction bases outside the gene matches: 17.

This clonotype was counted ten times or more. A read error is possible here, since a much larger clone lies one base away. The CDR3 region is CASSRTGDEQYF. The CDR3 region has the DNA TGTGCCAGCAGCCGGACAGGAGACGAGCAGTACTTC. The rearrangement joins TRBV7-2 to TRBJ2-7; TRBD1 matches at 7 bases. Germline CDR1 reads SGHTA; CDR2 reads FQGNSA. The junction had 3 bases not matched to a gene; V was cut back by 5 bases and J by 5 bases. The CDR3 spans 12 residues.

This clonotype was recorded at least ten times. The CDR3 sequence is CASSLAGTSEAFF. Written as DNA, the CDR3 is TGTGCCAGCAGCTTAGCAGGGACGTCTGAAGCTTTCTTT. The rearrangement links TRBV11-3 to TRBJ1-1, with D tentatively TRBD1 (5 bases). CDR3 length: 13 amino acids. The V gene's germline CDR1 is SGHNT and CDR2 YENEEA. Trimming stripped 1 base from V and 6 bases from J, with 9 bases between. Using reference TRBV11-3 and TRBJ1-1 for the parts outside the CDR3, the full variable domain is EAGVVQSPRYKIIEKKQPVAFWCNPISGHNTLYWYLQNLGQGPELLIRYENEEAVDDSQLPKDRFSAERLKGVDSTLKIQPAELGDSAVYLCASSLAGTSEAFFGQGTRLTVV.